The clone carrying this T cell receptor beta chain came up many times. This record comes from a study of CD8 T cells in ankylosing spondylitis. The CDR3 spans 14 residues. Unmatched junction bases numbered 7, after V lost 4 bases and J lost 3 bases. CDR1 is SGDLS and CDR2 is YYNGEE in the germline V gene. TCRdb reprocessed the 5' RACE reads via MiXCR and lists one record per CDR3 protein. This repertoire shows 220,000 or so distinct CDR3 sequences, under 12% found once; its top ten account for over 20%. The chain employs TRBV9 and TRBJ2-7, with TRBD2 identical over 7 bases. Sequences were obtained from blood, either unsorted or a sorted T cell fraction (not recorded which). The clonotype originates from a male donor with ankylosing spondylitis or in good health (not recorded which). Written as DNA, the CDR3 is TGTGCCAGCAGCCCCAGCGGGGTTGGCTACGAGCAGTACTTC. It encodes CASSPSGVGYEQYF. The full variable domain, its missing parts supplied by reference TRBV9 and TRBJ2-7, is DSGVTQTPKHLITATGQRVTLRCSPRSGDLSVYWYQQSLDQGLQFLIQYYNGEERAKGNILERFSAQQFPDLHSELNLSSLELGDSALYFCASSPSGVGYEQYFGPGTRLTVT.